These 4 T cell receptor beta chains came from one sample sequenced in a study of shared clonotypes between healthy human individuals. TCRdb's copy holds only in-frame clones and misses some; the assay was immunoSEQ multiplex PCR. The sample has millions of clones, approximately 90% seen once; the top ten hold around 0.14%. The sample comprised naive CD4+ T cells sorted from blood. Subset described: CD45RA+ positively selected. These receptors came from a man aged 18 to 30 in good health.

There are many counts of this clone. This sample includes further DNA sequences coding for the same CDR3. The chain uses TRBV30 and TRBJ1-1, with D possibly matching TRBD1 (5 bases). Germline CDR1 GTSNPN, CDR2 SVGIG (reference sequence). Between the trimmed V and J ends, which lost 0 bases and 0 bases, there was a span of 5 bases. CDR3 length equals 13 residues. CDR3 bases: TGTGCCTGGAGTGTACAGGTGAACACTGAAGCTTTCTTT. Its translation: CAWSVQVNTEAFF.

This chain connects TRBV29-1 to TRBJ2-7; D may be TRBD2 (6 bases). Germline assignment: CDR1 SQVTM and CDR2 ANQGSEA. The CDR3 loop spans 14 amino acids. V lost 4 bases and J 0 bases, leaving 13 bases between the germline ends. CDR3 protein: CSVVSRGSSYEQYF. The CDR3 DNA reads TGCAGCGTTGTGTCCCGGGGGAGCTCCTACGAGCAGTACTTC.

The V call is TRBV6-6, the J call TRBJ2-2; 8 nucleotides agree with TRBD1. The junction had 4 bases not matched to a gene; V was cut back by 6 bases and J by 1 base. The germline CDR1 and CDR2 sequences are MNHNY and SVGAGI (reference sequence). The CDR3 totals 15 residues. CDR3 nucleotide sequence: TGTGCCAGCAGCGTAGGACAGGGGAACACCGGGGAGCTGTTTTTT. It translates to CASSVGQGNTGELFF.

V gene TRBV11-2 combines with J gene TRBJ2-7; a possible D gene is TRBD2 (5 bases). Trimming removed 1 base from V and 3 bases from J, with 10 bases in between. Germline values: CDR1 SGHAT, CDR2 FQNNGV. This CDR3 comprises 14 residues. In nucleotides, the CDR3 is TGTGCCAGCAGCTTAGCCGAGGGTTTCTACGAGCAGTACTTC. This translates into CASSLAEGFYEQYF. The variable domain in full, completed from reference TRBV11-2 and TRBJ2-7, reads EAGVAQSPRYKIIEKRQSVAFWCNPISGHATLYWYQQILGQGPKLLIQFQNNGVVDDSQLPKDRFSAERLKGVDSTLKIQPAKLEDSAVYLCASSLAEGFYEQYFGPGTRLTVT.